The 5 T cell receptor beta chains below come from one sample, sequenced in a study of blood T cell repertoires in COVID-19. Data came from immunoSEQ multiplex PCR; TCRdb stores just in-frame clones and leaves some out. This sample carries about 180,000 clones, 80% to 90% of them seen once, and the ten largest clones take 2% to 2.5%. Sequences were obtained from PBMCs or T cells enriched from blood (not recorded which). All receptors come from a woman between 40 and 50 years old with acute COVID-19.

This chain uses TRBV6-6 with TRBJ1-6; TRBD1 agrees at 10 bases. Germline V lookup: CDR1 MNHNY, CDR2 SVGAGI (reference sequence). CDR3 length: 18 amino acids. Trimming took 5 bases from V and 7 from J; bases not matched to a gene: 14. In DNA form, the CDR3 reads TGTGCCAGCAGTCCTCGACTGGACAGGGGGAGATCGAATTCACCCCTCCACTTT. Protein sequence: CASSPRLDRGRSNSPLHF.

The chain carries TRBV18 and TRBJ1-4; D is possibly TRBD1 (5 bases). V lost 4 bases and J lost 5, with 11 bases in between. Germline V gene data show CDR1 as KGHSH and CDR2 as LQKENI. The CDR3 runs 14 residues. In DNA form, the CDR3 reads TGTGCCAGCTCACTACAGGAGATGAATGAAAAACTGTTTTTT. Amino acid sequence: CASSLQEMNEKLFF.

The chain is built from TRBV7-8 and TRBJ2-4; 7 bases agree with TRBD1. Germline V gene data show CDR1 as SGHVS and CDR2 as FQNEAQ. The CDR3 contains 17 residues. Germline trimming cut 5 bases from V and 6 bases from J; bases unmatched to any gene: 16. DNA for the CDR3: TGTGCCAGCAGCCCAAGACAGGGAACCGCCTCGGTAAACATTCAGTACTTC. The encoded protein is CASSPRQGTASVNIQYF.

The V call is TRBV7-9, the J call TRBJ2-5; 7 nucleotides agree with TRBD2. The V gene's germline CDR1 is SEHNR and CDR2 FQNEAQ (reference sequence). V trimming: 5 bases; J trimming: 2 bases; junction bases outside the gene matches: 8. This CDR3 is built from 15 residues. DNA of the CDR3: TGTGCCAGCAGCCACGGTGGGGGGGATCAAGAGACCCAGTACTTC. This codes for CASSHGGGDQETQYF.

The rearrangement links TRBV5-4 to TRBJ2-7; 11 nucleotides align to TRBD1. Germline assignment: CDR1 SGHNT and CDR2 YYREEE (reference sequence). CDR3 length: 14 residues. After removal of 3 bases from V and 4 bases from J, the junction contained 3 bases not matched to a gene. The CDR3 nucleotides are TGTGCCAGCAGCTCGGACAGGGGGCGGTACGAGCAGTACTTC. It codes for CASSSDRGRYEQYF.